The 2 T cell receptor beta chains below were found in one sample sequenced in a study of graft-versus-host responses after intestinal transplantation. Profiling relied on immunoSEQ multiplex PCR, and the TCRdb table lists in-frame clones only, not all of them. The table has about 93,000 clones, 90% to 95% seen once. Their cognate antigens are unknown. The sequenced sample was unstimulated CD8+ T cells sorted from spleen or lymph node cells, obtained before intestinal transplant. The receptors here all came from a human donor who received an intestinal transplant.

A single count supports this clone. This chain joins TRBV27 and TRBJ2-5; TRBD1 matches 7 bases. CDR1 is MNHEY and CDR2 is SMNVEV in the germline V gene (reference sequence). The V segment lost 5 bases and the J segment 1 base; nucleotides outside the gene matches: 1. CDR3 size: 13 residues. Here the CDR3 reads CASSRGRQETQYF. DNA for the CDR3: TGTGCCAGCAGTAGGGGGCGCCAAGAGACCCAGTACTTC.

V usage is TRBV5-4 and J usage is TRBJ1-4, with D perhaps TRBD1 (5 bases). The CDR3 consists of 15 residues. V lost 2 bases and J 2 bases, leaving 10 bases between the germline ends. Germline CDR1 reads SGHNT; CDR2 reads YYREEE (reference sequence). Here the CDR3 reads CASSFRGGTNEKLFF. In nucleotides, the CDR3 is TGTGCCAGCAGCTTCCGGGGGGGGACTAATGAAAAACTGTTTTTT. The whole variable domain, filled in from reference TRBV5-4 and TRBJ1-4, reads ETGVTQSPTHLIKTRGQQVTLRCSSQSGHNTVSWYQQALGQGPQFIFQYYREEENGRGNFPPRFSGLQFPNYSSELNVNALELDDSALYLCASSFRGGTNEKLFFGSGTQLSVL.